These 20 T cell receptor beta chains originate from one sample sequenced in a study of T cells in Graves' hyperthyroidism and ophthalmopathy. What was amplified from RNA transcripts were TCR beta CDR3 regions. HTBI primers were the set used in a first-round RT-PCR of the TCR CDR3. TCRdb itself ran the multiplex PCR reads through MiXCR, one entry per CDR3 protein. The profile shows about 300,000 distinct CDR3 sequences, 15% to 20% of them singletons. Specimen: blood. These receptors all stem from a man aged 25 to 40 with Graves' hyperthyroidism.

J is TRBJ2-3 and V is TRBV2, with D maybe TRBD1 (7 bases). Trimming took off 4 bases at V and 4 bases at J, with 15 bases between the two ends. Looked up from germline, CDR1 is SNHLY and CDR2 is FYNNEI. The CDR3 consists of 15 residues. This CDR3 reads CASSGGRGEPDTQYF. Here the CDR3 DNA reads TGTGCCAGCAGTGGGGGCAGGGGGGAGCCAGATACGCAGTATTTT.

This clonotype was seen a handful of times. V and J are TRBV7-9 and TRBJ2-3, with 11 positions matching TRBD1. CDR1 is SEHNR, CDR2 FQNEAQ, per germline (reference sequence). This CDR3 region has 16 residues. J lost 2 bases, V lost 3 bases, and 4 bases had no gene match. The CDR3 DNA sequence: TGTGCCAGCAGCTTTAAGGACAGGGGGCCCACAGATACGCAGTATTTT. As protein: CASSFKDRGPTDTQYF.

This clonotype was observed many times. CDR3 protein: CASSLDGRAVNEQFF. DNA of the CDR3: TGTGCCAGCAGCTTAGATGGGCGGGCCGTTAATGAGCAGTTCTTC. The chain links TRBV7-2 to TRBJ2-1; D may be TRBD2 (5 bases). The germline V gene encodes CDR1 SGHTA and CDR2 FQGNSA. V was trimmed by 1 base and J by 7 bases, leaving 14 bases between them. This CDR3 is built from 15 residues.

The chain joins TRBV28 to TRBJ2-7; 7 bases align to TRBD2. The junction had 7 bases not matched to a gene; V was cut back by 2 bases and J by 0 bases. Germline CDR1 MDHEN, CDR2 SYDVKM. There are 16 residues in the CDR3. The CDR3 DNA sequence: TGTGCCAGCAGTTTAGGAGCCAGCGGGGCCTCCTACGAGCAGTACTTC. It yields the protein CASSLGASGASYEQYF.

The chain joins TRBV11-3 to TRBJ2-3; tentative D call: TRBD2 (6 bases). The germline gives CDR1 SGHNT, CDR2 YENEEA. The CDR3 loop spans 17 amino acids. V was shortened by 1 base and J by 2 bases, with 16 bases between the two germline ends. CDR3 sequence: CASSLGVEGRDTDTQYF. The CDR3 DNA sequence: TGTGCCAGCAGCTTAGGGGTAGAGGGGCGGGACACAGATACGCAGTATTTT.

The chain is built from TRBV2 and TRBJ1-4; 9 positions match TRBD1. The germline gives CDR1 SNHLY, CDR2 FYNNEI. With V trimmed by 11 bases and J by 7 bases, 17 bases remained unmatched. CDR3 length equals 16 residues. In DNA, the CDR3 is TGTGCCGAAATCCTCTTTTCCGGGACAGGGCGTGAAAAACTGTTTTTT. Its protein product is CAEILFSGTGREKLFF.

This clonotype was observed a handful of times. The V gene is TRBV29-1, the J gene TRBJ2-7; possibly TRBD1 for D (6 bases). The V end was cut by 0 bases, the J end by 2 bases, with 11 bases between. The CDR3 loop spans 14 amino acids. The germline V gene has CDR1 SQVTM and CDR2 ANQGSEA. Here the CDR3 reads CSVEDGQPPYEQYF. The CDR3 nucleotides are TGCAGCGTTGAAGACGGACAGCCACCCTACGAGCAGTACTTC.

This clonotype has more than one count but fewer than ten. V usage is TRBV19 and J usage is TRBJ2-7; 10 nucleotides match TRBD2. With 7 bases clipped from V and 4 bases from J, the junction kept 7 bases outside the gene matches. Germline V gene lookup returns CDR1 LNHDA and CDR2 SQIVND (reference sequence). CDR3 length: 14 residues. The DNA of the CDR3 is TGTGCCAGTAAGAAGGCTAGCGGGAGTTACGAGCAGTACTTC. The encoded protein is CASKKASGSYEQYF.

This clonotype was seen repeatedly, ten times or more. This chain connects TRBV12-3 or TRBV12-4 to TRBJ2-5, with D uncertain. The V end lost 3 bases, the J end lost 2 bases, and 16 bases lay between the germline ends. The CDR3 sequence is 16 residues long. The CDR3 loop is CASSFGGSGPQETQYF. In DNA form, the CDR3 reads TGTGCCAGCAGTTTTGGTGGCTCAGGCCCTCAAGAGACCCAGTACTTC.

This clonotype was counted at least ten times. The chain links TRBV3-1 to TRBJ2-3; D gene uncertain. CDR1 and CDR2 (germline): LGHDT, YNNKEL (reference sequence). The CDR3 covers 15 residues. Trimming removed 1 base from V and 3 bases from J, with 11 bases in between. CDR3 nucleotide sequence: TGTGCCAGCAGCCAAGCCCCGACTTCTACAGATACGCAGTATTTT. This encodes CASSQAPTSTDTQYF.

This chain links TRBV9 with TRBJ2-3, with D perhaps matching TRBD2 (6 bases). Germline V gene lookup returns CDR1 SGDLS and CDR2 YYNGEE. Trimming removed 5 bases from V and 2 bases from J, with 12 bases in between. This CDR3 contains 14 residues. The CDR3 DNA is TGTGCCAGCAGTCGGCGGGGAGACACAGATACGCAGTATTTT. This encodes CASSRRGDTDTQYF.

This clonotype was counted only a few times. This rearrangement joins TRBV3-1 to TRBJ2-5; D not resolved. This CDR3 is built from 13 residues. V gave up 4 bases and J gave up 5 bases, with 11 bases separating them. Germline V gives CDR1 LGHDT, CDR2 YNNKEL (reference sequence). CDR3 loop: CASSRQVRETQYF. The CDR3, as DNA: TGTGCCAGCAGCCGCCAAGTCCGGGAGACCCAGTACTTC.

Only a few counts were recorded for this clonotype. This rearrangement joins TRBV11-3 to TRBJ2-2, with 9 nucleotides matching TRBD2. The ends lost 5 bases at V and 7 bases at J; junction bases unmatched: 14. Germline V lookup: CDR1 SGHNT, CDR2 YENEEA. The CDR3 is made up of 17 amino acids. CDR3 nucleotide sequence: TGTGCCAGCAGCGCCCCCCCGGGCGGGAGGGGAAGCGGGGAGCTGTTTTTT. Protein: CASSAPPGGRGSGELFF.

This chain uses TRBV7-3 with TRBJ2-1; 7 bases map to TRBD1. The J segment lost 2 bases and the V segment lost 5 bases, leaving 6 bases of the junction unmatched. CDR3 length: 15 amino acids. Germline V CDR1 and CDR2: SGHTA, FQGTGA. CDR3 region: CASSKGGAPYNEQFF. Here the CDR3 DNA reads TGTGCCAGCAGCAAAGGGGGCGCACCCTACAATGAGCAGTTCTTC. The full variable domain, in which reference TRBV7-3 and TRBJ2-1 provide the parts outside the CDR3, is GAGVSQTPSNKVTEKGKYVELRCDPISGHTALYWYRQSLGQGPEFLIYFQGTGAADDSGLPNDRFFAVRPEGSVSTLKIQRTERGDSAVYLCASSKGGAPYNEQFFGPGTRLTVL.

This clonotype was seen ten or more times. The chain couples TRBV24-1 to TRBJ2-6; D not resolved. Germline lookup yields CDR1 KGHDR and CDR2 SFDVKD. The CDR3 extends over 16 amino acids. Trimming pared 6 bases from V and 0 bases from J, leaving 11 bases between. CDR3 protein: CATSPGQNSGANVLTF. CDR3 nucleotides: TGTGCCACCAGTCCCGGGCAGAACTCTGGGGCCAACGTCCTGACTTTC.

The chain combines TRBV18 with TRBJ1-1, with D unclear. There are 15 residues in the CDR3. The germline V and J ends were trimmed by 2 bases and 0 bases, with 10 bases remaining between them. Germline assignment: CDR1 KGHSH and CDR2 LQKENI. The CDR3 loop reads CASSPSAGLNTEAFF. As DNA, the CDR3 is TGTGCCAGCTCACCATCTGCAGGACTGAACACTGAAGCTTTCTTT.

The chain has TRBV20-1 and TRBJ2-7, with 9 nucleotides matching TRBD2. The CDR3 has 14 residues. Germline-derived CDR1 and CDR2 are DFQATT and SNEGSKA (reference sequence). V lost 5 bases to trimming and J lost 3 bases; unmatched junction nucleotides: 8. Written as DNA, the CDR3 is TGCAGTGCTCGGGCGACTAGCGGAATCTACGAGCAGTACTTC. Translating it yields CSARATSGIYEQYF.

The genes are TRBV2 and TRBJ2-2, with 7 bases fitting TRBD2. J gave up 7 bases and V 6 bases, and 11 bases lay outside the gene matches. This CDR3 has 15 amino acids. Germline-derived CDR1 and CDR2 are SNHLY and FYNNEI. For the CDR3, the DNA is TGTGCCAGCAGCTTATATGCGGGAGCGGACGGGGAGCTGTTTTTT. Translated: CASSLYAGADGELFF.

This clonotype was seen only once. CDR3 bases: TGTGCCAGCAGCGTCCTACTAGCGGGAGTGGGTGAGCAGTTCTTC. It yields the protein CASSVLLAGVGEQFF. This chain uses TRBV7-3 with TRBJ2-1, with 11 bases matching TRBD2. After removal of 5 bases from V and 9 bases from J, the junction contained 9 bases not matched to a gene. The CDR3 extends over 15 amino acids. The germline V gene has CDR1 SGHTA and CDR2 FQGTGA.

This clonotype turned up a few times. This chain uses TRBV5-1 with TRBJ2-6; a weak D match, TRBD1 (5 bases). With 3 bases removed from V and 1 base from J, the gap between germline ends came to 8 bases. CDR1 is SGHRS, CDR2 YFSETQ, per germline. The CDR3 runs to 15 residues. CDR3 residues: CASSSTGSGANVLTF. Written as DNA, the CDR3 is TGCGCCAGCAGCTCAACAGGATCTGGGGCCAACGTCCTGACTTTC. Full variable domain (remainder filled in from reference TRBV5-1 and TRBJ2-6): KAGVTQTPRYLIKTRGQQVTLSCSPISGHRSVSWYQQTPGQGLQFLFEYFSETQRNKGNFPGRFSGRQFSNSRSEMNVSTLELGDSALYLCASSSTGSGANVLTFGAGSRLTVL.